One and the same sample provided the 24 T cell receptor beta chains below, sequenced in a study of radiation and T cells in renal cell carcinoma. Sequenced by immunoSEQ multiplex PCR; TCRdb stores in-frame clones only, minus some. The sample has 70,000 to 80,000 clones, approximately 83% seen once; the top ten hold 20% to 25%. Time point in this sample: blood 2 weeks post-SBRT. Treatment given: 15 Gy SBRT to primary tumor, nephrectomy 4 weeks later. This specimen was blood, taken from a patient whose treatment included radiotherapy and nephrectomy. The origin of the receptors is a woman aged 50 to 60 with renal cell carcinoma.

The chain joins TRBV9 to TRBJ1-3; no reliable D call. The V end lost 4 bases, the J end lost 1 base, and 12 bases lay between the germline ends. Germline values: CDR1 SGDLS, CDR2 YYNGEE. This CDR3 is built from 15 residues. The CDR3 loop reads CASSYLVGSGNTIYF. CDR3 in DNA: TGTGCCAGCAGCTACCTGGTAGGGTCTGGAAACACCATATATTTT.

The chain has TRBV6-1 and TRBJ2-3, with TRBD2 identical over 11 bases. J lost 4 bases, V lost 1 base, and 4 bases had no gene match. The CDR3 loop spans 16 amino acids. CDR1 is MNHNS and CDR2 is SASEGT in the germline V gene. CDR3 in DNA: TGTGCCAGCAGTGAAGGACTAGCGGGAAAACCAGATACGCAGTATTTT. Protein sequence: CASSEGLAGKPDTQYF.

The V gene is TRBV6-6, the J gene TRBJ2-1; weak D call: TRBD1 (5 bases). The germline V and J ends were trimmed by 4 bases and 9 bases, with 22 bases remaining between them. The CDR3 has 16 amino acids. The V gene's germline CDR1 is MNHNY and CDR2 SVGAGI (reference sequence). The CDR3: CASSWGEAVRGSEQFF. CDR3 nucleotides: TGTGCCAGCAGTTGGGGTGAGGCAGTTAGGGGCAGTGAGCAGTTCTTC.

V is TRBV25-1 and J is TRBJ2-7; D may be TRBD2 (5 bases). The CDR3 has 13 amino acids. V was pared by 8 bases and J by 2 bases, with 13 bases between. The germline V gene encodes CDR1 MGHDK and CDR2 SYGVNS. The CDR3 protein is CASSEGSPYEQYF. In nucleotides, the CDR3 is TGTGCCAGCTCTGAGGGCTCCCCCTACGAGCAGTACTTC.

The chain employs TRBV5-4 and TRBJ2-7; D gene unclear. V lost 4 bases to trimming and J lost 2 bases, with 10 bases between them. The V gene's germline CDR1 is SGHNT and CDR2 YYREEE (reference sequence). The CDR3 length is 13 residues. CDR3 in amino acids: CASSRENPYEQYF. CDR3 in DNA: TGTGCCAGCAGCCGAGAGAACCCCTACGAGCAGTACTTC.

V gene TRBV11-2 combines with J gene TRBJ2-5; D uncertain. This CDR3 has 10 residues. In germline, CDR1 is SGHAT, CDR2 FQNNGV. The V end was cut by 4 bases, the J end by 7 bases, with 4 bases between. The CDR3 nucleotides are TGTGCCAGCAGCTCCGGGACCCAGTACTTC. Protein: CASSSGTQYF.

The rearrangement uses TRBV19 and TRBJ2-2; the D gene is possibly TRBD1 (6 bases). The CDR3 totals 15 residues. V shed 7 bases and J shed 0 bases, with 12 bases lying between them. Germline lookup yields CDR1 LNHDA and CDR2 SQIVND (reference sequence). The CDR3 spells CASNSDSPNTGELFF. The CDR3 nucleotides are TGTGCCAGTAACTCGGACAGCCCGAACACCGGGGAGCTGTTTTTT.

The chain carries TRBV27 and TRBJ2-2; no firm D call. Trimming pared 0 bases from V and 0 bases from J, leaving 8 bases between. The CDR3 has 16 amino acids. Per germline, CDR1 MNHEY and CDR2 SMNVEV (reference sequence). CDR3 coding DNA: TGTGCCAGCAGTTTATCGCCCAGACCGAACACCGGGGAGCTGTTTTTT. Protein: CASSLSPRPNTGELFF.

This sequence joins TRBV28 and TRBJ1-2; tentative D call: TRBD1 (6 bases). The CDR3 runs 13 residues. Germline loops: CDR1 MDHEN, CDR2 SYDVKM. V was shortened by 3 bases and J by 7 bases, with 12 bases between the two germline ends. DNA for the CDR3: TGTGCCAGCAGTTTGATACAGGGCGGTGGCTACACCTTC. Its protein product is CASSLIQGGGYTF.

The chain has TRBV7-2 and TRBJ1-3; D is unclear. The germline CDR1 and CDR2 sequences are SGHTA and FQGNSA. The CDR3 contains 14 residues. Trimming shortened V by 3 bases and J by 8 bases, and 14 bases separated the two germline ends. This chain's CDR3 is CASSLHTPRDTIYF. Here the CDR3 DNA reads TGTGCCAGCAGCTTGCATACCCCCCGGGACACCATATATTTT. The full variable domain, rest sourced from reference TRBV7-2 and TRBJ1-3, is GAGVSQSPSNKVTEKGKDVELRCDPISGHTALYWYRQSLGQGLEFLIYFQGNSAPDKSGLPSDRFSAERTGGSVSTLTIQRTQQEDSAVYLCASSLHTPRDTIYFGEGSWLTVV.

This chain links TRBV6-1 with TRBJ2-1; D is unclear. The CDR3 is 14 residues long. The V gene's germline CDR1 is MNHNS and CDR2 SASEGT. Trimming pared 6 bases from V and 13 bases from J, leaving 22 bases between. The CDR3 region has the DNA TGTGCCAGCAGCGACCCGATGCCTCCGCCGTACCAGTTCTTC. Translating gives CASSDPMPPPYQFF.

The chain uses TRBV28 and TRBJ2-7; tentative D call: TRBD2 (6 bases). Germline-derived CDR1 and CDR2 are MDHEN and SYDVKM. This CDR3 spans 15 amino acids. Trimming removed 3 bases from V and 0 bases from J, with 12 bases in between. CDR3: CASSFSGGLSYEQYF. CDR3 nucleotide sequence: TGTGCCAGCAGTTTTAGCGGAGGACTCTCCTACGAGCAGTACTTC. The full variable domain, in which reference TRBV28 and TRBJ2-7 provide the parts outside the CDR3, is DVKVTQSSRYLVKRTGEKVFLECVQDMDHENMFWYRQDPGLGLRLIYFSYDVKMKEKGDIPEGYSVSREKKERFSLILESASTNQTSMYLCASSFSGGLSYEQYFGPGTRLTVT.

The chain combines TRBV10-3 with TRBJ2-7, with TRBD2 matching over 7 bases. CDR3 length: 13 residues. Germline-derived CDR1 and CDR2 are ENHRY and SYGVKD. Unmatched junction bases numbered 12, after V lost 10 bases and J lost 6 bases. Here the CDR3 reads CATELSREAEQYF. DNA of the CDR3: TGTGCCACCGAACTCTCCCGGGAGGCCGAGCAGTACTTC.

This rearrangement joins TRBV6-5 to TRBJ1-5; weak D call: TRBD1 (5 bases). Germline V gene data show CDR1 as MNHEY and CDR2 as SVGAGI. The CDR3 extends over 13 amino acids. With 6 bases removed from V and 7 bases from J, the gap between germline ends came to 13 bases. The CDR3 DNA sequence: TGTGCCAGCAGCTACAGGTTAAGACAGCCCCAGCATTTT. The encoded protein is CASSYRLRQPQHF.

The chain couples TRBV9 to TRBJ2-1, with D perhaps TRBD1 (6 bases). The V gene's germline CDR1 is SGDLS and CDR2 YYNGEE. Trimming cost V 3 bases and J 3 bases, with 22 bases left between them. This CDR3 has 18 residues. The CDR3 DNA reads TGTGCCAGCAGCGCGAGAGGAGAAGGGACACAGGGCTACAATGAGCAGTTCTTC. It yields the protein CASSARGEGTQGYNEQFF.

V is TRBV5-1 and J is TRBJ2-2, with D tentatively TRBD1 (5 bases). V was pared by 4 bases and J by 1 base, with 8 bases between. In germline, CDR1 is SGHRS, CDR2 YFSETQ. This CDR3 is 14 amino acids long. The CDR3 reads CASSDRQNTGELFF. In nucleotides, the CDR3 is TGCGCCAGCAGCGACAGACAGAACACCGGGGAGCTGTTTTTT.

The rearrangement links TRBV5-1 to TRBJ2-7, with 10 bases aligning to TRBD2. Germline V gene data show CDR1 as SGHRS and CDR2 as YFSETQ. The CDR3 has 14 residues. V lost 4 bases and J lost 3; bases outside the gene matches: 4. For the CDR3, the DNA is TGCGCCAGCAGCCCGGGACTAGCGAGCTACGAGCAGTACTTC. This sequence encodes CASSPGLASYEQYF.

J is TRBJ2-7 and V is TRBV28, with 8 positions matching TRBD1. The CDR3 runs 14 residues. V lost 7 bases, J lost 2 bases, and 7 bases stayed unmatched. The germline V gene has CDR1 MDHEN and CDR2 SYDVKM. CDR3 amino acids: CASTSQGATYEQYF. Here the CDR3 DNA reads TGTGCCAGCACCTCCCAGGGGGCTACCTACGAGCAGTACTTC.

The V gene is TRBV2, the J gene TRBJ2-1; 9 nucleotides match TRBD2. The V gene end was trimmed by 6 bases and the J gene end by 3 bases; junction bases not matched to a gene: 3. The germline CDR1 and CDR2 sequences are SNHLY and FYNNEI. This CDR3 region has 14 residues. The DNA of the CDR3 is TGTGCCAGCAGGGCGGGAGGGTTCTACAATGAGCAGTTCTTC. Translation: CASRAGGFYNEQFF.

This chain links TRBV6-5 with TRBJ1-1; possibly TRBD1 for D (5 bases). From germline, CDR1 is MNHEY and CDR2 SVGAGI. Trimming left V 11 bases short and J 4 bases short, with 17 bases between. The CDR3 length is 13 residues. The CDR3 DNA sequence: TGTGCCGTATGGGAGCGCGGGGGCACTGAAGCTTTCTTT. Translated: CAVWERGGTEAFF.

This chain connects TRBV19 to TRBJ1-5; D ambiguous. V was trimmed by 4 bases and J by 0 bases, leaving 13 bases between them. Germline V lookup: CDR1 LNHDA, CDR2 SQIVND (reference sequence). This CDR3 is built from 16 residues. In DNA form, the CDR3 reads TGTGCCAGTAGTAGCCCTCCGGGATATAGCAATCAGCCCCAGCATTTT. Amino acid sequence: CASSSPPGYSNQPQHF.

This chain joins TRBV4-2 and TRBJ2-5, with no clear D. Germline V gives CDR1 LGHNA, CDR2 YNFKEQ. The length of the CDR3 is 14 residues. The V end lost 4 bases, the J end lost 1 base, and 10 bases lay between the germline ends. The CDR3 DNA follows: TGTGCCAGCAGCCGCGGCGGAGCCCAAGAGACCCAGTACTTC. This codes for CASSRGGAQETQYF.

The V and J genes are TRBV6-5 and TRBJ1-6; 7 nucleotides align to TRBD1. The CDR3 covers 16 residues. Per the germline V gene, CDR1 is MNHEY and CDR2 is SVGAGI. The V and J ends lost 0 bases and 4 bases, in that order; junction bases with no gene match: 3. CDR3 sequence: CASSYSTGQYNSPLHF. The CDR3 DNA is TGTGCCAGCAGTTACTCGACGGGACAGTATAATTCACCCCTCCACTTT.

This chain connects TRBV4-3 to TRBJ1-3; no clear D gene. V gave up 4 bases and J gave up 6 bases, with 10 bases separating them. CDR3 size: 13 residues. Germline V gives CDR1 LGHNA, CDR2 YSLEER. Here the CDR3 reads CASSLVGENTIYF. The CDR3 DNA reads TGCGCCAGCAGCCTCGTCGGGGAAAACACCATATATTTT.